This is a list of T cell receptor beta chains from one sample in a study of T-cell memory formation after mild COVID-19. TCRdb re-called the 5' RACE reads with MiXCR, one entry per CDR3 protein. The repertoire holds around 530,000 distinct CDR3 sequences, with about 20% as singletons. The sequencing sample was made of PBMCs or a T cell subset sorted from them (not recorded which). The receptors here all came from an adult woman who had mild COVID-19 (a few samples of this study predate the infection). Cell type and time point are not known. CDR3s include the opening cysteine and the closing phenylalanine or tryptophan. Fields, in order: V gene, J gene, clone size, D gene, CDR3 DNA, CDR3 protein. The D gene is left open where the match is weak. A clone size is listed for some rows: how often the clone was seen (once, few, many), or a class if it is expanded.

>TRBV5-1|TRBJ1-2|.|.
TGCGCCAGCAGCTTGTCTGGAAGTGGCCCCCTATTGGGCTACACCTTC
CASSLSGSGPLLGYTF
>TRBV5-6|TRBJ2-4|few|.
TGTGCCAGCAAAAAGCTCGGCGGATCCTCGATTGACATTCAGTACTTC
CASKKLGGSSIDIQYF
>TRBV11-3|TRBJ2-1|few|TRBD2
TGTGCCAGCAGCTTCATCCTAGCGGGAGATGAGCAGTTCTTC
CASSFILAGDEQFF
>TRBV5-1|TRBJ2-1|.|.
TGCGCCAGCAGCCTCGGGACTTTTGGACGGGATGAGCAGTTCTTC
CASSLGTFGRDEQFF
>TRBV12-3/TRBV12-4|TRBJ2-1|many|TRBD2
TGTGCCAGCAGTACTTCTAAATTGGCCTCCGGGACTAGCGGGCCGAGGGGTATCTACAATGAGCAGTTCTTC
CASSTSKLASGTSGPRGIYNEQFF
>TRBV7-9|TRBJ2-7|.|.
TGTGCCAGCAGCTCGGAGACTTACGAGCAGTACTTC
CASSSETYEQYF
>TRBV24-1|TRBJ2-7|.|TRBD1
TGTGCCACCAGTGACAGCGGGACAGGGAAATCCTACGAGCAGTACTTC
CATSDSGTGKSYEQYF
>TRBV5-1|TRBJ1-5|.|TRBD1
TGCGCCAGCAGCTTAACCGGGACAGGGACCCAGCCCCAGCATTTT
CASSLTGTGTQPQHF
>TRBV20-1|TRBJ1-1|.|.
TGCAGTGCTAGAGTTGTAGACAGGTTGAACACTGAAGCTTTCTTT
CSARVVDRLNTEAFF
>TRBV20-1|TRBJ1-1|few|TRBD1
TGCAGTGCTGAACGAGAGATCGACAGGGTAAGGACTGAAGCTTTCTTT
CSAEREIDRVRTEAFF
>TRBV28|TRBJ2-7|many|.
TGTGCCAGCAGTCCCGACGGCTACGAGCAGTACTTC
CASSPDGYEQYF
>TRBV5-4|TRBJ2-1|.|TRBD2
TGTGCCAGCAGCTTGGAACTAGCGGGAGGGGGAGGGCAGTTCTTC
CASSLELAGGGGQFF
>TRBV18|TRBJ1-2|few|.
TGTGCCAGCTCGCCCCGACAGGAGGAAGGCTACACCTTC
CASSPRQEEGYTF
>TRBV10-3|TRBJ2-7|few|.
TGTGCCATCAGTGATGATTGGACGGGGTCCTACGAGCAGTACTTC
CAISDDWTGSYEQYF
>TRBV13|TRBJ2-7|few|.
TGTGCCAGCAGCATAACGGGAGCTTACGAGCAGTACTTC
CASSITGAYEQYF
>TRBV19|TRBJ2-7|.|.
TGTGCCAGTAGTCTAGAGGACAGTCCTCCCCACGAGCAGTACTTC
CASSLEDSPPHEQYF
>TRBV11-3|TRBJ2-2|.|.
TGTGCCAGCAGCTCTCATGAGGTGGCGCTGAACACCGGGGAGCTGTTTTTT
CASSSHEVALNTGELFF
>TRBV4-2|TRBJ2-1|few|.
TGTGCCAGCAGCCTAGACCCCGGGGAGTACAATGAGCAGTTCTTC
CASSLDPGEYNEQFF
>TRBV6-1|TRBJ2-7|few|TRBD1
TGTGCCAGCAGCGGGACAGGGAGCCGCGAGCAGTACTTC
CASSGTGSREQYF
>TRBV7-8|TRBJ2-1|.|TRBD2
TGTGCCAGCAGCTTAGGGTTCTTAGCGGGAGGGCCTCGGAATGAGCAGTTCTTC
CASSLGFLAGGPRNEQFF
>TRBV6-1|TRBJ2-1|few|.
TGTGCCAGCAGCGAGGGGAGATGGTCCTACAATGAGCAGTTCTTC
CASSEGRWSYNEQFF
>TRBV7-2|TRBJ2-4|.|.
TGTGCCAGCAGCTTTATAGAAAGCATTCAGTACTTC
CASSFIESIQYF
>TRBV7-6|TRBJ2-3|.|.
TGTGCCAGCAGCCGAAGAACAGGGTCCCCCACAGATACGCAGTATTTT
CASSRRTGSPTDTQYF
>TRBV7-9|TRBJ2-4|few|.
TGTGCCAGCAGCCCACCCGGGACGGCGAGGGCCAAAAACATTCAGTACTTC
CASSPPGTARAKNIQYF
>TRBV20-1|TRBJ1-2|.|TRBD1
TGCAGTGCTAGAGCACCGACCTCAAACCGGGACAGGGGTTTCTATGGCTACACCTTC
CSARAPTSNRDRGFYGYTF
>TRBV11-2|TRBJ2-7|few|.
TGTGCCAGCAGCACCTCTGACAGCCTATCCTACGAGCAGTACTTC
CASSTSDSLSYEQYF
>TRBV5-1|TRBJ2-7|.|.
TGCGCCAGCAGCCGACAATCTTCCCTCGGATTAGGGCCCTACGAGCAGTACTTC
CASSRQSSLGLGPYEQYF
>TRBV27|TRBJ1-1|.|.
TGTGCCAGCAGTTTACAAAGGGAGAGTGTTGGTGGCACTGAAGCTTTCTTT
CASSLQRESVGGTEAFF
>TRBV24-1|TRBJ2-3|few|.
TGTGCCACCAGTTGGCAGGGGAGGGGCACAGATACGCAGTATTTT
CATSWQGRGTDTQYF
>TRBV3-1|TRBJ1-1|.|.
TGTGCCAGCAGCCCCCCCCGACCTTGGGTCACTGAAGCTTTCTTT
CASSPPRPWVTEAFF
>TRBV18|TRBJ2-7|.|.
TGTGCCAGCTCACAGACAGACGAGCAGTACTTC
CASSQTDEQYF
>TRBV18|TRBJ2-2|.|TRBD1
TGTGCCAGCTCACCACCGGGACAGTCCGGCACCGGGGAGCTGTTTTTT
CASSPPGQSGTGELFF
>TRBV20-1|TRBJ2-5|.|TRBD2
TGCAGTGCGTACAAAGCTAGCGGGGGAGAGACCCAGTACTTC
CSAYKASGGETQYF
>TRBV11-2|TRBJ1-1|few|.
TGTGCCAGCAGCTTACGTACACCGAACACTGAAGCTTTCTTT
CASSLRTPNTEAFF
>TRBV3-1|TRBJ1-3|.|TRBD1
TGTGCCAGCAGCCAGTGGGGACAGACCCTCAACCGAAACACCATATATTTT
CASSQWGQTLNRNTIYF
>TRBV6-4|TRBJ1-1|.|.
TGTGCCAGCAGTTTCGGGACTCGGAACACTGAAGCTTTCTTT
CASSFGTRNTEAFF